The 6 T cell receptor beta chains in this list originate from one sample, sequenced in a study of blood T cell repertoires in COVID-19. The method was immunoSEQ multiplex PCR; TCRdb's version includes in-frame clones alone and lacks a portion of them. The table lists about 270,000 clones, about 87% of them singletons. The sequenced sample consisted of PBMCs or T cells enriched from blood (not recorded which). These receptors all come from a woman aged 50 to 60 who had recovered from COVID-19.

V gene TRBV6-2 or TRBV6-3 combines with J gene TRBJ2-3; weak D call: TRBD1 (5 bases). Germline V gene sequence: CDR1 MNHEY, CDR2 SVGEGT. V lost 3 bases, J lost 6 bases, and 16 bases lay in between. The CDR3 is 15 amino acids. This CDR3 is CASSYVSRASDTQYF. The CDR3 DNA reads TGTGCCAGCAGTTATGTGTCCAGGGCTTCTGATACGCAGTATTTT.

This chain connects TRBV6-5 to TRBJ1-4; D possibly corresponds to TRBD1 (5 bases). The CDR3 runs 14 residues. Trimming stripped 2 bases from V and 4 bases from J, with 8 bases between. Germline lookup yields CDR1 MNHEY and CDR2 SVGAGI. As DNA, the CDR3 is TGTGCCAGCAGTTACGACAGCAGTAATGAAAAACTGTTTTTT. This codes for CASSYDSSNEKLFF.

V is TRBV28 and J is TRBJ1-2; D may be TRBD1 (6 bases). Per the germline V gene, CDR1 is MDHEN and CDR2 is SYDVKM. Between the trimmed V and J ends, which lost 6 bases and 4 bases, there was a span of 12 bases. The CDR3 loop spans 13 amino acids. CDR3 sequence (DNA): TGTGCCAGCAGCTTGACAGGATTCTATGGCTACACCTTC. This sequence encodes CASSLTGFYGYTF.

The chain uses TRBV2 and TRBJ2-7; 8 nucleotides align to TRBD1. The CDR3 has 14 residues. J was trimmed by 3 bases and V by 5 bases; bases with no gene match: 6. Germline CDR1 and CDR2: SNHLY and FYNNEI. The CDR3 region is CASSHRDRSYEQYF. As DNA, the CDR3 is TGTGCCAGCAGTCACCGGGACAGGAGCTACGAGCAGTACTTC.

A remark on this clone: Other DNA sequences in this sample translate to the same CDR3. The chain joins TRBV7-9 to TRBJ2-1; D remains ambiguous. Trimming cost V 1 base and J 4 bases, with 5 bases left between them. The CDR3 has 13 residues. The V gene's germline CDR1 is SEHNR and CDR2 FQNEAQ (reference sequence). The CDR3: CASSLGLYNEQFF. DNA of the CDR3: TGTGCCAGCAGCTTAGGACTTTACAATGAGCAGTTCTTC.

The J gene is TRBJ2-7, the V gene TRBV30; 10 bases agree with TRBD1. This CDR3 has 14 residues. The V gene's germline CDR1 is GTSNPN and CDR2 SVGIG (reference sequence). Trimming cost V 4 bases and J 5 bases; bases outside gene matches: 8. The CDR3 is CAWNRQGAGDEQYF. The DNA of the CDR3 is TGTGCCTGGAACAGACAGGGGGCTGGGGACGAGCAGTACTTC.